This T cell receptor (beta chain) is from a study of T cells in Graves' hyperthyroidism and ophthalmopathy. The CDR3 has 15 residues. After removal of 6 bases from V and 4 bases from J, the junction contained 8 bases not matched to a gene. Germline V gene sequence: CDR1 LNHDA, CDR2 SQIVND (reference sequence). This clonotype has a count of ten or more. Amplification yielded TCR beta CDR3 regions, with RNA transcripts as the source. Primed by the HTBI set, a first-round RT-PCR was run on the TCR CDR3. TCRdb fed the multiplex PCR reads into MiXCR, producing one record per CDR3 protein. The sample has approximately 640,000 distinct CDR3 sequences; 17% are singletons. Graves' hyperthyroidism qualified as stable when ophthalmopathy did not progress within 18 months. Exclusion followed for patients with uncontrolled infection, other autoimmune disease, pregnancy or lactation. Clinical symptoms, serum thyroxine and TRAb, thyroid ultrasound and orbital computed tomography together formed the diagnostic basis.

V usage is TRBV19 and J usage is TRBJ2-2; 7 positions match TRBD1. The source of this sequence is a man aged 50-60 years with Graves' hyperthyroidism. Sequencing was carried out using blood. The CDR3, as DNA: TGTGCCAGTAGACAAAGGGGGCGCGCCACCGGGGAGCTGTTTTTT. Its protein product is CASRQRGRATGELFF.